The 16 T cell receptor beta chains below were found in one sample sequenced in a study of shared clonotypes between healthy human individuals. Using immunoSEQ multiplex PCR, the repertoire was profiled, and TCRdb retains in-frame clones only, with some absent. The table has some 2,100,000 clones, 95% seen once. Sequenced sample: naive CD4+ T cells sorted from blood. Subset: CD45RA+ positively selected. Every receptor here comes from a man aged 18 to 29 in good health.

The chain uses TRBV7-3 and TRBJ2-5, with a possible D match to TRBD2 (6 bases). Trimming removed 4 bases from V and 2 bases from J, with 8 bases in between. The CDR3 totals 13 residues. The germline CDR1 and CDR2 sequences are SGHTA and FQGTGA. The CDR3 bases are TGTGCCAGCAGCTCCGGGGGACAAGAGACCCAGTACTTC. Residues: CASSSGGQETQYF.

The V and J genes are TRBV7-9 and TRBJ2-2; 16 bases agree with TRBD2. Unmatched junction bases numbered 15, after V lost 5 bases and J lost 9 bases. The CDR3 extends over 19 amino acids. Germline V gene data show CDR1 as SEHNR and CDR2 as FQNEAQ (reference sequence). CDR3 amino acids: CASSPKGLAGGRDSWELFF. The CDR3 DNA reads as TGTGCCAGCAGCCCAAAGGGACTAGCGGGGGGGCGTGATTCCTGGGAGCTGTTTTTT.

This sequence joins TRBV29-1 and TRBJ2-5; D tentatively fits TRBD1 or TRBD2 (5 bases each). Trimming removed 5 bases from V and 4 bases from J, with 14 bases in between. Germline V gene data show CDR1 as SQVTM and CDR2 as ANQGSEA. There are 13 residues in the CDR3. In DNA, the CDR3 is TGCAGCGTTCGGGGCGGAGTTGGAGAGACCCAGTACTTC. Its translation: CSVRGGVGETQYF.

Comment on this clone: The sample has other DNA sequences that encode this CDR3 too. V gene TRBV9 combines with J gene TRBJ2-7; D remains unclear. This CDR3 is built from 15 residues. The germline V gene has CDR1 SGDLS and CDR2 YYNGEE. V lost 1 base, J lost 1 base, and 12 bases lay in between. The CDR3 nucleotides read TGTGCCAGCAGCGTAAGTGTGGGAAGTTCCTACGAGCAGTACTTC. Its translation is CASSVSVGSSYEQYF.

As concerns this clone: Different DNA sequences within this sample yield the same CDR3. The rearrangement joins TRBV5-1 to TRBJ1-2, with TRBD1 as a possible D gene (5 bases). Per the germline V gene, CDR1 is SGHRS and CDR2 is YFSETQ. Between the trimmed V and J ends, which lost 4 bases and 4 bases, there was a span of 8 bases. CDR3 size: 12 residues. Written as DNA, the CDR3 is TGCGCCAGCAGCCGTGACAGCTATGGCTACACCTTC. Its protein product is CASSRDSYGYTF.

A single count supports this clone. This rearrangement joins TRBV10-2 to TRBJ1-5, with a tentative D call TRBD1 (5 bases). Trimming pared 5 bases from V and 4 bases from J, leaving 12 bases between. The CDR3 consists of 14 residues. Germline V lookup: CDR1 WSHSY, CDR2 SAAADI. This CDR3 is CASSIAGFNQPQHF. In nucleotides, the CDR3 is TGCGCCAGCAGTATAGCAGGGTTTAATCAGCCCCAGCATTTT.

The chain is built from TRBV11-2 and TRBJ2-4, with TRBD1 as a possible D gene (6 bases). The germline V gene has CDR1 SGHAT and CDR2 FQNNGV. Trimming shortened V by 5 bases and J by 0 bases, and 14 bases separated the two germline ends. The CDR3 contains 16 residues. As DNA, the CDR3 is TGTGCCAGCAGCCCCCGACAGGCGCTAGCCAAAAACATTCAGTACTTC. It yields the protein CASSPRQALAKNIQYF.

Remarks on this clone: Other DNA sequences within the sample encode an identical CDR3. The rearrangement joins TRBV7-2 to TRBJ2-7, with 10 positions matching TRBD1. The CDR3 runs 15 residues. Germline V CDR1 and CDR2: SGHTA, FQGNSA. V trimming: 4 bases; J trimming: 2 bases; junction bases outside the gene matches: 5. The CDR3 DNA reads TGTGCCAGCAGCTCCACCGGGACAGGGGCCTACGAGCAGTACTTC. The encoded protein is CASSSTGTGAYEQYF.

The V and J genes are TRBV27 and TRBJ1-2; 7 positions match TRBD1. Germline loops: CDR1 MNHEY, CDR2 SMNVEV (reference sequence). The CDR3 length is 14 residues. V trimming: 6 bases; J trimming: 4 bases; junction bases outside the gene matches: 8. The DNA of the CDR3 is TGTGCCAGCAGCGTACAGGGGAGTTCCTATGGCTACACCTTC. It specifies CASSVQGSSYGYTF.

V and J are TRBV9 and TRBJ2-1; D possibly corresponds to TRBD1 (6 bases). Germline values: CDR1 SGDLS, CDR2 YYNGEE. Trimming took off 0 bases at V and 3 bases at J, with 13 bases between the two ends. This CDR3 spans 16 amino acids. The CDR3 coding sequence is TGTGCCAGCAGCGTAGTGAGGGGGACGGACTACAATGAGCAGTTCTTC. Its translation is CASSVVRGTDYNEQFF.

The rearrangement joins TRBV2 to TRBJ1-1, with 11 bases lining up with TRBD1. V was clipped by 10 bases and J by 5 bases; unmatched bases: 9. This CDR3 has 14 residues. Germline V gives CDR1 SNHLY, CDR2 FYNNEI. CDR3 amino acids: CATQDRGRFTEAFF. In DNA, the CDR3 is TGTGCCACCCAGGACAGGGGGCGTTTTACTGAAGCTTTCTTT.

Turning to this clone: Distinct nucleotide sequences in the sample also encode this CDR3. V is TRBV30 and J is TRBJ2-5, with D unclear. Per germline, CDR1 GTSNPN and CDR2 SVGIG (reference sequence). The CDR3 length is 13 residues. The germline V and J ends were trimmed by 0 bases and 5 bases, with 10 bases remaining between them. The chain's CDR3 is CAWSVRSGETQYF. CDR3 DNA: TGTGCCTGGAGTGTACGAAGTGGGGAGACCCAGTACTTC.

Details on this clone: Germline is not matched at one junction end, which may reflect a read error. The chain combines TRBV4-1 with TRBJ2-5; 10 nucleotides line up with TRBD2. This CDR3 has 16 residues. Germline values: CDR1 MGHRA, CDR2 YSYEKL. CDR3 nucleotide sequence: TGCGCCAGCAGTCAAGGGTGGACTAGCGGACAAGAGACCCAGTACTTC. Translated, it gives CASSQGWTSGQETQYF.

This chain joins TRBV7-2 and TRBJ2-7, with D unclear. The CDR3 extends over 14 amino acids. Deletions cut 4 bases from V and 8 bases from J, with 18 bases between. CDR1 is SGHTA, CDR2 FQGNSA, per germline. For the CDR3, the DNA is TGTGCCAGCAGCTCGAGGAGTCTTCACCCCCAGCAGTACTTC. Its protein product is CASSSRSLHPQQYF.

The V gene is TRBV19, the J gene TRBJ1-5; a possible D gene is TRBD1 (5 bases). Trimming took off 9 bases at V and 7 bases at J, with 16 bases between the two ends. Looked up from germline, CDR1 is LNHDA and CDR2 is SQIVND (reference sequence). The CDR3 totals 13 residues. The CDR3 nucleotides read TGTGCCAGCCGAATTACCTGGGGCCAGCCCCAGCATTTT. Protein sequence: CASRITWGQPQHF.

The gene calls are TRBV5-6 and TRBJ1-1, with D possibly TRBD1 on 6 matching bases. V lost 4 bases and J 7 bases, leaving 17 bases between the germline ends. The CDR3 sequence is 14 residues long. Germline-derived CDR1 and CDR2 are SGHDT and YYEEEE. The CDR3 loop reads CASSPRTGYNEAFF. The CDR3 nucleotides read TGTGCCAGCAGCCCACGTACAGGGTATAATGAAGCTTTCTTT.